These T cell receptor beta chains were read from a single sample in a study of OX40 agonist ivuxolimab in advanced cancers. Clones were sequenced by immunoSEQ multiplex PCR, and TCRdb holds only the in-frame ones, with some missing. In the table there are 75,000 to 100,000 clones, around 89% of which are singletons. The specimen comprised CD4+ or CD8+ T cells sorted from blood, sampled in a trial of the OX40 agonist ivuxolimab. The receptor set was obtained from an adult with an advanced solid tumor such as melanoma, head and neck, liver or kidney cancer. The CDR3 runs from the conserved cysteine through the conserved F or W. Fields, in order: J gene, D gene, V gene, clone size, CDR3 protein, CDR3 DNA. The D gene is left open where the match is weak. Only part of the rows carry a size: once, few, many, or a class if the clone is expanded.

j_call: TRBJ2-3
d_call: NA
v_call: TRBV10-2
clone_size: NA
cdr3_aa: CASRVGLFTDTQYF
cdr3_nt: TGCGCCAGCAGGGTAGGGCTCTTCACAGATACGCAGTATTTT

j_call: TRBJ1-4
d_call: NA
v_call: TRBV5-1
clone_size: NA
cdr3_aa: CASSLGYGTSPEKLFF
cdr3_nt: TGCGCCAGCAGCTTGGGTTATGGGACAAGCCCTGAAAAACTGTTTTTT

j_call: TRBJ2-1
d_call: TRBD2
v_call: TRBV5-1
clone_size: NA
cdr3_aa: CASSQGGLAGGSNEQFF
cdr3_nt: TGCGCCAGCAGCCAAGGGGGACTAGCGGGAGGATCGAATGAGCAGTTCTTC

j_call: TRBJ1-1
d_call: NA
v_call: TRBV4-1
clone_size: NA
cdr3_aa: CASSHPRGRERQWEAFF
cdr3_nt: TGCGCCAGCAGCCACCCCAGAGGACGGGAGAGACAGTGGGAAGCTTTCTTT

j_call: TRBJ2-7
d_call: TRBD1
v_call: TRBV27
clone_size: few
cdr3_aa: CASSLERGHEQYF
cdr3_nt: TGTGCCAGCAGTTTGGAGAGGGGGCACGAGCAGTACTTC

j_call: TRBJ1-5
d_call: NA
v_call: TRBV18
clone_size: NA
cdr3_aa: CASSPTRKDQPQHF
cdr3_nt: TGTGCCAGCTCACCTACCCGGAAGGATCAGCCCCAGCATTTT

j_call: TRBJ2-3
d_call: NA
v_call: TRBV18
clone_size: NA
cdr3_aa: CASSRDKEDTQYF
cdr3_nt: TGTGCCAGCTCACGGGATAAGGAAGATACGCAGTATTTT

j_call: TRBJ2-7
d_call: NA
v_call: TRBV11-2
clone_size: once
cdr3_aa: CASSGGLVGEQYF
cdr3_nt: TGTGCCAGCTCCGGCGGACTGGTTGGGGAGCAGTACTTC

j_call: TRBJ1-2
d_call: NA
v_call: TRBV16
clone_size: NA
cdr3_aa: CASSPFTRTATYGYTF
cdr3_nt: TGTGCCAGCAGCCCGTTTACCAGGACGGCTACCTATGGCTACACCTTC

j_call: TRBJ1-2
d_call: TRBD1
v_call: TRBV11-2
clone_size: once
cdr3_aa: CASSPLVDRGRIYGYTF
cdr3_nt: TGTGCCAGCAGCCCCCTTGTGGACAGGGGGCGCATATATGGCTACACCTTC

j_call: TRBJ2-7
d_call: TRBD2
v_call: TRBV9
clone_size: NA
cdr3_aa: CASKRWEGPGEQYF
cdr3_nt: TGTGCCAGCAAAAGGTGGGAGGGCCCGGGGGAGCAGTACTTC

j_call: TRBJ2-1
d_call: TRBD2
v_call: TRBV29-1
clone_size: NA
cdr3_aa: CSARTSGTVYNEQFF
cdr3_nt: TGCAGCGCCAGGACTAGCGGGACCGTCTACAATGAGCAGTTCTTC

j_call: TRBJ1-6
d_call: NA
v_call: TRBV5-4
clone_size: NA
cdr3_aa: CASSLASRNSPLHF
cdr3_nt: TGTGCCAGCAGCTTGGCGAGTAGGAATTCACCCCTCCACTTT

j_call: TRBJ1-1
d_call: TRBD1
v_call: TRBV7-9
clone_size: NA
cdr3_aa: CASSAPPGQKNTEAFF
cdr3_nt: TGTGCCAGCAGCGCTCCTCCGGGACAGAAAAACACTGAAGCTTTCTTT

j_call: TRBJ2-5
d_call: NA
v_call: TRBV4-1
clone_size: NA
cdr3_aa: CASSQVFQETQYF
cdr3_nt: TGCGCCAGCAGCCAAGTTTTCCAAGAGACCCAGTACTTC

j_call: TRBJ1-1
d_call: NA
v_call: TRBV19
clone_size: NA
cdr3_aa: CASSMGGAATEAFF
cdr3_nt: TGTGCCAGTAGTATGGGGGGCGCGGCTACTGAAGCTTTCTTT

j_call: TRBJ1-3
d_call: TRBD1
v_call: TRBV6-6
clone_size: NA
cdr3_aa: CASSRGPGNTIYF
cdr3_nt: TGTGCCAGCAGCAGGGGGCCTGGAAACACCATATATTTT

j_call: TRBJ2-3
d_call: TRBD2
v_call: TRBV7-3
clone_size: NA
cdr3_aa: CASSSSTSGRPDTQYF
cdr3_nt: TGTGCCAGCAGCTCATCTACTAGCGGGAGGCCAGATACGCAGTATTTT

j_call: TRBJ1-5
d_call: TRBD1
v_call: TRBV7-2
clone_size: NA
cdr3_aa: CASSNRDRGLQPQHF
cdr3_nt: TGTGCCAGCAGCAACCGGGACAGGGGGCTTCAGCCCCAGCATTTT

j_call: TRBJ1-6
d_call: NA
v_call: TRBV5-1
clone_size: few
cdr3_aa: CASSLARSDSPLHF
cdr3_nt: TGCGCCAGCAGCTTGGCGAGATCAGATTCACCCCTCCACTTT

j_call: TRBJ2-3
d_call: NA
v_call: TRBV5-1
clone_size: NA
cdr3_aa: CASSLARQGTDTQYF
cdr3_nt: TGCGCCAGCAGCTTGGCCCGACAGGGCACAGATACGCAGTATTTT

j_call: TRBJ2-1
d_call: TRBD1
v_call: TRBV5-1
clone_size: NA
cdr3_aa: CASSLRTGSNEQFF
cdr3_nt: TGCGCCAGCAGCTTACGGACAGGGAGCAATGAGCAGTTCTTC

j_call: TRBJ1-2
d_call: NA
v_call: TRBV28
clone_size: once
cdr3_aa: CASSSPLEGAGSTFNYGYTF
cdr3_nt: TGTGCCAGCAGTTCCCCTCTGGAGGGTGCCGGCTCGACTTTTAACTATGGCTACACCTTC

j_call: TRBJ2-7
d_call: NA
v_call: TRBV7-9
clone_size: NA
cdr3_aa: CASSPSFTGSYEQYF
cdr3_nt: TGTGCCAGCAGCCCTTCTTTCACTGGCTCCTACGAGCAGTACTTC

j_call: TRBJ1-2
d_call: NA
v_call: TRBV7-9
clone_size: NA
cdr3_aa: CASSSRGYYGYTF
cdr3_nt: TGTGCCAGCAGCTCCAGGGGTTATTATGGCTACACCTTC

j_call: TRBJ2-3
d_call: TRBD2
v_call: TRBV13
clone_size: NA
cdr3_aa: CASSSTSRTSGGGTQYF
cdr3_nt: TGTGCCAGCAGCTCGACCTCCCGGACTAGCGGGGGGGGCACGCAGTATTTT

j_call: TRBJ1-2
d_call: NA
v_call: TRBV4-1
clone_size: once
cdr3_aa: CASSQDVNRAGYTF
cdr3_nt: TGCGCCAGCAGCCAAGATGTGAACAGGGCCGGCTACACCTTC

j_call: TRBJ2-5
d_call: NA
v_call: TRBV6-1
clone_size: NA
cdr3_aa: CASSIQRRAGETQYF
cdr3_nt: TGTGCCAGCAGTATCCAGCGAAGGGCGGGAGAGACCCAGTACTTC

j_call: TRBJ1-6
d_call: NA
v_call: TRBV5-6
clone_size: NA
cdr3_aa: CASSSPPAEKALHF
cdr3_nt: TGTGCCAGCAGCTCCCCGCCCGCGGAAAAAGCCCTCCACTTT

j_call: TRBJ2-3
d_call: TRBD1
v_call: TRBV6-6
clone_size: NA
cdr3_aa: CASSSQGASDTQYF
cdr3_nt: TGTGCCAGCAGTTCACAGGGGGCCTCAGATACGCAGTATTTT

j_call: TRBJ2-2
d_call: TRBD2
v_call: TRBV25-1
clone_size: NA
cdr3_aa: CASSLGGTGELFF
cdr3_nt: TGTGCCAGCAGCCTCGGGGGGACCGGGGAGCTGTTTTTT

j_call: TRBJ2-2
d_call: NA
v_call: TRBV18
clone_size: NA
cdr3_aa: CASSPRVFVNTGELFF
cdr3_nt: TGTGCCAGCTCACCCCGGGTTTTCGTAAACACCGGGGAGCTGTTTTTT

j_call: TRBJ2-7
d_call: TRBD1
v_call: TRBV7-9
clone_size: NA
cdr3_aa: CASTSGRDREQYF
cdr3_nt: TGTGCCAGCACTTCAGGACGGGACAGGGAGCAGTACTTC

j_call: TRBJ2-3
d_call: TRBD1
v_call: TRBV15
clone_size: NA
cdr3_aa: CATSPDRGTDTQYF
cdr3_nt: TGTGCCACCAGCCCGGACAGGGGGACGGATACGCAGTATTTT

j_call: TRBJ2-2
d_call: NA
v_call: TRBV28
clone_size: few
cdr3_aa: CASSRPRTGELFF
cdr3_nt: TGTGCCAGCAGCCGGCCCCGGACCGGGGAGCTGTTTTTT

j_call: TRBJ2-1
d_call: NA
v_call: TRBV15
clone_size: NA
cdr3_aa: CATSRDQAGREQFF
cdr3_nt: TGTGCCACCAGCAGAGATCAGGCGGGACGGGAGCAGTTCTTC

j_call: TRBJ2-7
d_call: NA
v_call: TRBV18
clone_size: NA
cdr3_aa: CASSPIGGMISYEQYF
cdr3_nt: TGTGCCAGCTCACCGATCGGGGGTATGATATCCTACGAGCAGTACTTC

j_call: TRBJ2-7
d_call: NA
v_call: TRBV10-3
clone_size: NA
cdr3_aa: CAISSQGSMDEQYF
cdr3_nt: TGTGCCATCAGCTCACAGGGTTCGATGGACGAGCAGTACTTC

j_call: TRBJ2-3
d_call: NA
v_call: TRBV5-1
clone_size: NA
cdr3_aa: CASSLAWSGADTQYF
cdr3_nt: TGCGCCAGCAGCTTGGCCTGGTCAGGGGCAGATACGCAGTATTTT

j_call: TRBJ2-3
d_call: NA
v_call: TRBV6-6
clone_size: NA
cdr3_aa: CASSYSRDTQYF
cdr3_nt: TGTGCCAGCAGTTACTCGAGGGATACGCAGTATTTT

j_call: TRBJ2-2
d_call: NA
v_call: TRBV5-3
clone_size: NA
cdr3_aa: CARSFFAPVHTGELFF
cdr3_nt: TGTGCCAGAAGCTTCTTCGCCCCGGTCCACACCGGGGAGCTGTTTTTT

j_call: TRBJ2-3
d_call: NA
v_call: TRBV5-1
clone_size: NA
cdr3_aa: CASSGQSGIFTDTQYF
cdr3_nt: TGCGCCAGCAGCGGTCAAAGCGGTATTTTCACAGATACGCAGTATTTT

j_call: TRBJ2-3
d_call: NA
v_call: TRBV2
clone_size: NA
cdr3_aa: CASSRVGGSDTQYF
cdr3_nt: TGTGCCAGCAGTCGCGTGGGAGGCTCAGATACGCAGTATTTT

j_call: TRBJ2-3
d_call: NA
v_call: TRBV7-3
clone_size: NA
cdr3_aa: CASSLRAGLSTDTQYF
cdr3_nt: TGTGCCAGCAGCTTAAGGGCAGGCCTTAGCACAGATACGCAGTATTTT

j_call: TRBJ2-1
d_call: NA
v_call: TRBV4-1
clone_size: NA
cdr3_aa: CASSQPGPSPHEQFF
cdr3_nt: TGCGCCAGCAGCCAGCCGGGACCCAGCCCCCATGAGCAGTTCTTC

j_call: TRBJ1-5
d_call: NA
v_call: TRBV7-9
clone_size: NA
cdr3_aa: CASSPNDQPQHF
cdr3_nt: TGTGCCAGCAGCCCCAACGATCAGCCCCAGCATTTT

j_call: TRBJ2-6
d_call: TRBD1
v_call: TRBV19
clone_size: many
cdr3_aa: CASNDPGQAFNGANVLTF
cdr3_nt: TGTGCCAGCAATGATCCGGGACAGGCGTTCAATGGGGCCAACGTCCTGACTTTC

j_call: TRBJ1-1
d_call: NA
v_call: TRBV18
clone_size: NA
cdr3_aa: CASSLQEHTEAFF
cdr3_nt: TGTGCCAGCTCACTGCAGGAGCACACTGAAGCTTTCTTT

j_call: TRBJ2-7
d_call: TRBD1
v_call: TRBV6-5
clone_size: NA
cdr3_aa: CASSLQGDDEQYF
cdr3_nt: TGTGCCAGCAGCCTCCAGGGGGATGACGAGCAGTACTTC

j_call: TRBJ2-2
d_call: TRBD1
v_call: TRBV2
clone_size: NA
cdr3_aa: CASTQGENTGELFF
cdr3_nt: TGTGCCAGCACCCAGGGGGAGAACACCGGGGAGCTGTTTTTT

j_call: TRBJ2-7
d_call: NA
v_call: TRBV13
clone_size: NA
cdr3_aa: CASSPWQDRSYEQYF
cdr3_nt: TGTGCCAGCAGCCCCTGGCAGGACCGCTCCTACGAGCAGTACTTC

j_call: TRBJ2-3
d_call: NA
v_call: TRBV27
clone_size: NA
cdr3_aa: CASTPWASPPTDTQYF
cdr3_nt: TGTGCCAGCACCCCATGGGCTAGCCCTCCCACAGATACGCAGTATTTT